Below, 26 T cell receptor beta chains from the same sample are listed, as sequenced in a study of metastatic and nonmetastatic thyroid tumors. Thyroid surgery took place with no prior treatment in any patient. TCRdb ran MiXCR on the PCR reads. The sample shows 13,000 or so clones, 20% to 25% of them seen only once. Sequencing input: blood. The receptors come from a male donor with papillary thyroid cancer or a benign thyroid nodule (not recorded which). Some clones in this sample may be carry-over from other donors' samples.

The chain combines TRBV11-2 with TRBJ2-5; unclear D gene. Germline V gives CDR1 SGHAT, CDR2 FQNNGV. The CDR3 covers 14 residues. V lost 4 bases and J 3 bases, leaving 12 bases between the germline ends. The DNA for the CDR3 is TGTGCCAGCAGCTCAGAATGGAGAGAAGAGACCCAGTACTTC. It codes for CASSSEWREETQYF.

The V and J genes are TRBV6-1 and TRBJ2-1, with TRBD1 matching over 7 bases. The germline CDR1 and CDR2 sequences are MNHNS and SASEGT. The CDR3 is made up of 16 amino acids. V lost 10 bases, J lost 4 bases, and 16 bases stayed unmatched. DNA of the CDR3: TGTGCCACTGGAAAGGGACAGCGAAGCGCATACAATGAGCAGTTCTTC. Protein sequence: CATGKGQRSAYNEQFF.

This clone came up many times. In the same sample, other DNA sequences code for this CDR3. The chain recombines TRBV12-3 or TRBV12-4 with TRBJ2-3; D possibly uses TRBD1 or TRBD2 (5 bases each). The CDR3 length is 16 residues. Between the trimmed V and J ends, which lost 5 bases and 1 base, there was a span of 16 bases. In DNA form, the CDR3 reads TGTGCCAGCAGTCCCCCCGGGACGCCTGGCACAGATACGCAGTATTTT. Translation gives CASSPPGTPGTDTQYF.

In this sample, this clone turned up a few times. The V gene is TRBV27, the J gene TRBJ2-5; the match to TRBD2 covers 7 bases. The CDR3 sequence is 14 residues long. Germline V gives CDR1 MNHEY, CDR2 SMNVEV (reference sequence). The CDR3 sequence: CAAGPGGGSETQYF. The CDR3 nucleotides are TGTGCAGCCGGCCCGGGGGGAGGGTCCGAGACCCAGTACTTC.

The table lists this clone with many counts. The chain links TRBV20-1 to TRBJ1-1, with a possible D match to TRBD1 (5 bases). The germline V gene encodes CDR1 DFQATT and CDR2 SNEGSKA (reference sequence). Deletions cut 5 bases from V and 1 base from J, with 14 bases between. The CDR3 totals 14 residues. CDR3 in amino acids: CSAHRDLRNTEAFF. The CDR3 coding sequence is TGCAGTGCTCACCGGGACCTACGGAACACTGAAGCTTTCTTT.

In its sample, this clone ranks as medium-sized. The V gene is TRBV27, the J gene TRBJ1-2; 8 bases map to TRBD1. The trim removed 5 bases at V and 8 bases at J, leaving 19 bases unmatched. Germline CDR1 and CDR2: MNHEY and SMNVEV (reference sequence). The CDR3 totals 17 residues. The CDR3, as DNA: TGTGCCAGCAGTCCGCTCACAGGACAGGGAAAATCAGGGGGCTACACCTTC. Encoded protein: CASSPLTGQGKSGGYTF.

This clone was observed a few times. The CDR3 sequence is CASSYPRADRGYGYTF. The CDR3 DNA reads as TGTGCCAGCAGTTACCCCAGGGCGGACAGGGGCTATGGCTACACCTTC. The rearrangement joins TRBV6-2 or TRBV6-3 to TRBJ1-2, with 9 bases aligning to TRBD1. The ends lost 2 bases at V and 4 bases at J; junction bases unmatched: 8. This CDR3 is 16 amino acids long. The germline CDR1 and CDR2 sequences are MNHEY and SVGEGT.

This rearrangement joins TRBV27 to TRBJ2-2; a weak D match, TRBD2 (5 bases). This CDR3 is 14 amino acids long. Germline loops: CDR1 MNHEY, CDR2 SMNVEV (reference sequence). The V and J ends lost 6 bases and 7 bases respectively, with 15 bases between them. The CDR3 is CASSLGREFGELFF. CDR3 bases: TGTGCCAGCAGCCTAGGGAGAGAGTTCGGGGAGCTGTTTTTT.

This clone was counted only a few times. The genes are TRBV6-2 or TRBV6-3 and TRBJ2-3, with 8 bases matching TRBD2. Germline CDR1 MNHEY, CDR2 SVGEGT. Trimming cost V 2 bases and J 3 bases; bases outside gene matches: 4. The CDR3 runs to 15 residues. CDR3 bases: TGTGCCAGCAGTTACCTAGCGGGCAGTACAGATACGCAGTATTTT. It specifies CASSYLAGSTDTQYF.

Comments on this clone: A read error is likely, as this CDR3 ends without the conserved phenylalanine or tryptophan. The chain is built from TRBV20-1 and TRBJ1-1; the D is unclear. CDR3 size: 13 residues. Germline CDR1 is DFQATT and CDR2 is SNEGSKA (reference sequence). The CDR3 here is CSALKEVDTEAFS. CDR3 in DNA: TGTAGTGCCCTAAAGGAAGTGGACACTGAAGCTTTCTCT.

This clone is labeled medium-sized. The rearrangement uses TRBV27 and TRBJ1-3; the D gene is possibly TRBD1 (5 bases). CDR1 is MNHEY, CDR2 SMNVEV, per germline (reference sequence). CDR3 length equals 17 residues. The V gene lost 5 bases and the J gene lost 3 bases, with 20 bases spanning the gap. This chain's CDR3 is CASSPQYRGTRGNTIYF. In DNA form, the CDR3 reads TGTGCCAGCAGTCCCCAATATCGCGGGACCCGTGGAAACACCATATATTTT.

The V and J genes are TRBV10-1 and TRBJ2-7; TRBD2 might be the D (6 bases). The CDR3 covers 14 residues. Trimming removed 3 bases from V and 3 bases from J, with 12 bases in between. CDR1 is WNHNN, CDR2 SYGVQD, per germline (reference sequence). CDR3 in DNA: TGCGCCAGCAGTGAAGCTAGCGAAGACTACGAGCAGTACTTC. Protein sequence: CASSEASEDYEQYF.

This clone came up once. The gene calls are TRBV20-1 and TRBJ2-3; no firm D call. V was cut by 3 bases and J by 4 bases, with 11 bases left in between. The CDR3 is 13 amino acids. CDR1 and CDR2 from the germline V gene are DFQATT and SNEGSKA (reference sequence). The CDR3 DNA follows: TGCAGTGCTAGCACATTGTCCCCAGATACGCAGTATTTT. It specifies CSASTLSPDTQYF.

The chain has TRBV6-2 or TRBV6-3 and TRBJ1-3; D gene ambiguous. The CDR3 consists of 15 residues. V was cut by 1 base and J by 0 bases, with 7 bases left in between. From germline, CDR1 is MNHEY and CDR2 SVGEGT. The CDR3 nucleotides read TGTGCCAGCAGTTACTTACCTGACTCTGGAAACACCATATATTTT. Protein: CASSYLPDSGNTIYF.

By share of the sample, this clone is medium-sized. The CDR3 loop reads CASSLFVEGEQYF. The DNA of the CDR3 is TGTGCCAGCAGCTTATTTGTGGAGGGAGAGCAGTACTTC. This rearrangement joins TRBV13 to TRBJ2-7; perhaps TRBD2 as D (6 bases). CDR3 length: 13 amino acids. Trimming cost V 2 bases and J 7 bases, with 12 bases left between them. The V gene's germline CDR1 is PRHDT and CDR2 FYEKMQ (reference sequence).

The chain is built from TRBV7-8 and TRBJ1-5; the D gene is possibly TRBD1 (5 bases). V was shortened by 1 base and J by 0 bases, with 13 bases between the two germline ends. The CDR3 contains 17 residues. The germline gives CDR1 SGHVS, CDR2 FQNEAQ. The DNA of the CDR3 is TGTGCCAGCAGCTTAGAAGAGGACAACTATAGCAATCAGCCCCAGCATTTT. Encoded protein: CASSLEEDNYSNQPQHF.

This clone was observed a handful of times. One end of the junction does not line up with germline, which may come from a read error. This chain's CDR3 is CASSYKSKDTQYF. CDR3 nucleotides: TGTGCCAGCAGTTACAAGAGCAAAGATACGCAGTATTTT. The gene calls are TRBV6-2 or TRBV6-3 and TRBJ2-3; D gene uncertain. Germline V gene data show CDR1 as MNHEY and CDR2 as SVGEGT. CDR3 length: 13 amino acids.

J is TRBJ1-2 and V is TRBV12-3 or TRBV12-4; TRBD1 matches 9 bases. Trimming removed 2 bases from V and 6 bases from J; junction bases left unmatched: 7. The CDR3 is 15 residues long. The CDR3 spells CASSLTGGGQHGYTF. CDR3 DNA sequence: TGTGCCAGCAGTTTAACAGGGGGCGGCCAGCATGGCTACACCTTC.

The chain carries TRBV6-2 or TRBV6-3 and TRBJ1-3; D is possibly TRBD1 (6 bases). Trimming pared 7 bases from V and 9 bases from J, leaving 22 bases between. The V gene's germline CDR1 is MNHEY and CDR2 SVGEGT. CDR3 length equals 15 residues. CDR3 DNA: TGTGCCAGCACCTCCTCAGCCAGGGAAGGGGGCACCATATATTTT. It translates to CASTSSAREGGTIYF.

The sample holds a few counts of this clone. CDR3 sequence: CASRVGSSYEQYF. DNA for the CDR3: TGTGCCAGCAGGGTTGGAAGCTCCTACGAGCAGTACTTC. The V gene is TRBV27, the J gene TRBJ2-7; D remains ambiguous. The CDR3 is made up of 13 amino acids. The V gene's germline CDR1 is MNHEY and CDR2 SMNVEV (reference sequence). Trimming removed 6 bases from V and 0 bases from J, with 9 bases in between.

The chain recombines TRBV4-3 with TRBJ2-7; TRBD2 matches at 12 bases. V lost 0 bases and J lost 10; bases outside the gene matches: 7. The CDR3 spans 15 residues. Germline CDR1 and CDR2: LGHNA and YSLEER. The CDR3 bases are TGCGCCAGCAGCCAAGACTTTAGACTAGCGGGAGTACAGTACTTC. It yields the protein CASSQDFRLAGVQYF.

This clone is labeled as medium-sized (0.01 to 0.1%). V usage is TRBV6-6 and J usage is TRBJ1-1; D is unresolved. The CDR3 is 13 amino acids. Germline CDR1 and CDR2: MNHNY and SVGAGI (reference sequence). Trimming took 2 bases from V and 1 from J, leaving 5 bases between them. CDR3 sequence: CASSYISNTEAFF. CDR3 DNA: TGTGCCAGCAGTTACATTTCGAACACTGAAGCTTTCTTT.

The chain recombines TRBV28 with TRBJ2-1, with 10 bases lining up with TRBD2. The CDR3 loop spans 15 amino acids. The germline gives CDR1 MDHEN, CDR2 SYDVKM. V lost 1 base, J lost 9 bases, and 6 bases stayed unmatched. CDR3 loop: CASSLSLAGVGEQFF. DNA for the CDR3: TGTGCCAGCAGTTTATCCCTAGCGGGAGTTGGTGAGCAGTTCTTC.

This clone was seen a handful of times. The junction differs from germline at one of its ends, possibly a read error. The chain links TRBV28 to TRBJ1-5; D gene ambiguous. Looked up from germline, CDR1 is MDHEN and CDR2 is SYDVKM. This CDR3 contains 13 residues. The CDR3 loop is CACSVRSNQPQHF. CDR3 sequence (DNA): TGTGCCTGCAGCGTCCGATCTAATCAGCCCCAGCATTTT.

This clone was counted between two and nine times. V and J are TRBV7-3 and TRBJ1-1; maybe TRBD1 (6 bases). The CDR3 loop spans 14 amino acids. The germline V and J ends were trimmed by 4 bases and 2 bases, with 11 bases remaining between them. The germline V gene has CDR1 SGHTA and CDR2 FQGTGA. CDR3 in DNA: TGTGCCAGCAGCTGGGACACCGCTAACACTGAAGCTTTCTTT. Its translation is CASSWDTANTEAFF.

This clone was counted once. The rearrangement links TRBV5-1 to TRBJ2-5; 13 bases map to TRBD2. Germline V gene lookup returns CDR1 SGHRS and CDR2 YFSETQ. Trimming cost V 4 bases and J 2 bases; bases outside gene matches: 8. The CDR3 extends over 17 amino acids. The DNA for the CDR3 is TGCGCCAGCAGCCAGGGACTAGCGGGGCTATTACAAGAGACCCAGTACTTC. It yields the protein CASSQGLAGLLQETQYF.